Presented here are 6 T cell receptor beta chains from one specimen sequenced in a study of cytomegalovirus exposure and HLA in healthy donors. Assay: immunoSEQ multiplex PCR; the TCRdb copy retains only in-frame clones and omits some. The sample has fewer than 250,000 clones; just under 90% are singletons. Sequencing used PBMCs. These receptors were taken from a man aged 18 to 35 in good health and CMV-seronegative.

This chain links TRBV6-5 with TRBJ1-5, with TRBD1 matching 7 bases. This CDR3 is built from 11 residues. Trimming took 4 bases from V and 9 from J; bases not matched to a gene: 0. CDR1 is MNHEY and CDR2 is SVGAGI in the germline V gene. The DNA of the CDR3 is TGTGCCAGCAGTTCAGGGGGGCCCCAGCATTTT. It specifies CASSSGGPQHF.

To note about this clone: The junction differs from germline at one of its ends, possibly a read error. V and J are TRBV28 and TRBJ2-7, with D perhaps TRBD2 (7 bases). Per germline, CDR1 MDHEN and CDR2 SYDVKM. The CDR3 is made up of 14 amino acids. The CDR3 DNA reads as TGTGCAAGCAACGGGGGGCACGTCTCCTACGAGCAGTACTTC. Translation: CASNGGHVSYEQYF.

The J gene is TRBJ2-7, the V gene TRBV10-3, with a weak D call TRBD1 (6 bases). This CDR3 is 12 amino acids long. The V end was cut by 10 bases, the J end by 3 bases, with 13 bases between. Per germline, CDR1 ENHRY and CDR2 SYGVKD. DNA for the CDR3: TGTGCCACCAGACAGGAAAGCTACGAGCAGTACTTC. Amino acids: CATRQESYEQYF.

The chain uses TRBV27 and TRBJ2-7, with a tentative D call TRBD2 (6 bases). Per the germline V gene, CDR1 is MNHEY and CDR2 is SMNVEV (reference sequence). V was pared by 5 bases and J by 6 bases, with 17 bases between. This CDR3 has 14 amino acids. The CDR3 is CASSMGLLVSEQYF. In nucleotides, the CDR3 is TGTGCCAGCAGTATGGGACTTCTTGTCTCCGAGCAGTACTTC.

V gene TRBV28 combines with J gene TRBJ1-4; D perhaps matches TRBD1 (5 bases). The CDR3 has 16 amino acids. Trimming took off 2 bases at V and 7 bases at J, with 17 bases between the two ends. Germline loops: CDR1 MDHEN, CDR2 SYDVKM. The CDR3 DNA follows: TGTGCCAGCAGTTTAAGTCGTGGGGCCCAAGGTGAAAAACTGTTTTTT. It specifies CASSLSRGAQGEKLFF.

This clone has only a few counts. The CDR3 here is CASAGTGGETQYF. The CDR3 nucleotides are TGTGCCAGCGCCGGGACAGGGGGGGAGACCCAGTACTTC. The rearrangement uses TRBV2 and TRBJ2-5; TRBD1 matches 11 bases. Germline values: CDR1 SNHLY, CDR2 FYNNEI. The CDR3 loop spans 13 amino acids. Trimming removed 8 bases from V and 5 bases from J; junction bases left unmatched: 4.